This T cell receptor beta chain appears in the sequencing data of a study of cytomegalovirus exposure and HLA in healthy donors. Study results and caveats: There were under 200 TCR beta chains listed as cytomegalovirus-associated. Later, an analysis found that TCR clusters from the first cohort tended to co-occur in the roughly 120 validation repertoires.

V was clipped by 4 bases and J by 2 bases, with 15 bases between them. Germline values: CDR1 MDHEN, CDR2 SYDVKM. The length of the CDR3 is 15 residues. Profiling relied on immunoSEQ multiplex PCR, and the TCRdb table lists in-frame clones only, not all of them. The table has around 170,000 clones, 70% to 90% seen once. With regard to this clone: What it recognizes is unknown.

The clonotype comes from a man aged 18 to 30 in good health and CMV-seronegative. The sequencing input was PBMCs. V gene TRBV28 combines with J gene TRBJ2-7, with D perhaps TRBD2 (5 bases). Here the CDR3 reads CASSSILGDAYEQYF. The CDR3 nucleotides read TGTGCCAGCAGTTCTATACTGGGAGACGCCTACGAGCAGTACTTC.